This record looks at one T cell receptor (beta chain) sequence and its context. This record belongs to a study of blood T cell repertoires in COVID-19. Study information: Specimens from acute and convalescent COVID-19 originated in the United States, Italy and Spain. Nucleic acid was either cDNA or gDNA, and it came from T cells, B-cell-depleted T cells, or PBMCs.

In the original processing: By means of reference gene primer amplification, nucleated cell counts were estimated. Produced via immunoSEQ multiplex PCR; TCRdb's table is partial and in-frame only. The DNA was the basis for D and trimming; V, J and clone size are from that table. The sample contains approximately 140,000 clones, 87% of which appear only once. Germline CDR1 and CDR2: SGHTA and FQGNSA. Trimming cost V 1 base and J 7 bases; bases outside gene matches: 4. The CDR3 runs to 15 residues. V gene TRBV7-2 combines with J gene TRBJ1-6; 7 nucleotides agree with TRBD1. The sample consisted of peripheral blood. The sequence derives from a woman in her forties with acute or convalescent COVID-19. The CDR3 is CASSLETGRNSPLHF. The CDR3 DNA sequence: TGTGCCAGCAGCTTAGAGACAGGGCGGAATTCACCCCTCCACTTT.